These 10 T cell receptor beta chains share one sample of origin, sequenced in a study of vaccination and CD4 T cells after COVID-19. The Oncomine TCR Beta short-read assay was applied to DNA of cultured CD4+ T cells. From the PCR reads, TCRdb called clonotypes with MiXCR, one entry per CDR3 protein. In the table there are fewer than 25,000 distinct CDR3 sequences, 45% to 60% of which are singletons. Treatment denoted: roughly 10-day PBMC culture with coronavirus spike peptide pools or control peptides (ViraFEST assay). Their recognized antigens are unknown. The sample was CD4+ T cells from blood, cultured in vitro. The receptors were gathered from a human donor who had recovered from COVID-19.

This sequence joins TRBV20-1 and TRBJ2-3; D not resolved. V dropped 6 bases and J dropped 8 bases, with 15 bases sitting between them. From germline, CDR1 is DFQATT and CDR2 SNEGSKA (reference sequence). This CDR3 is built from 12 residues. The chain's CDR3 is CSAPAYVTTQYF. The CDR3 DNA reads TGCAGTGCCCCCGCTTACGTGACTACGCAGTATTTT.

The V gene is TRBV20-1, the J gene TRBJ2-3; perhaps TRBD2 as D (5 bases). V was clipped by 0 bases and J by 2 bases, with 15 bases between them. The CDR3 has 16 amino acids. Germline-derived CDR1 and CDR2 are DFQATT and SNEGSKA (reference sequence). This CDR3 is CSARDPGSGNTDTQYF. The CDR3 nucleotides are TGCAGTGCTAGAGACCCGGGTTCGGGGAACACAGATACGCAGTATTTT.

This clonotype has just one count. The rearrangement uses TRBV5-4 and TRBJ1-2; 9 bases are shared with TRBD1. The junction had 8 bases not matched to a gene; V was cut back by 1 base and J by 7 bases. This CDR3 has 15 amino acids. The germline V gene encodes CDR1 SGHNT and CDR2 YYREEE (reference sequence). CDR3 coding DNA: TGTGCCAGCAGCTTGCCCGGGACAGGGTTTGCTGGCTACACCTTC. The encoded protein is CASSLPGTGFAGYTF. The full variable domain, rest sourced from reference TRBV5-4 and TRBJ1-2, is ETGVTQSPTHLIKTRGQQVTLRCSSQSGHNTVSWYQQALGQGPQFIFQYYREEENGRGNFPPRFSGLQFPNYSSELNVNALELDDSALYLCASSLPGTGFAGYTFGSGTRLTVV.

The J gene is TRBJ1-1, the V gene TRBV7-9; D may be TRBD1 (6 bases). The CDR3 length is 14 residues. The germline V gene has CDR1 SEHNR and CDR2 FQNEAQ (reference sequence). The V gene lost 2 bases and the J gene lost 0 bases, with 7 bases spanning the gap. CDR3 sequence reads: CASSLQGMNTEAFF. The CDR3 DNA reads as TGTGCCAGCAGCTTACAGGGGATGAACACTGAAGCTTTCTTT.

This clonotype was found a few times. V is TRBV18 and J is TRBJ1-2; 9 positions agree with TRBD1. The V and J ends lost 2 bases and 6 bases, in that order; junction bases with no gene match: 7. The CDR3 consists of 15 residues. The germline V gene has CDR1 KGHSH and CDR2 LQKENI. The DNA for the CDR3 is TGTGCCAGCTCACCAATAAGGACAGGGGAGAATGGCTACACCTTC. Protein product: CASSPIRTGENGYTF.

This clonotype was detected a few times. This chain links TRBV6-1 with TRBJ1-2; possibly TRBD1 for D (5 bases). Trimming stripped 7 bases from V and 3 bases from J, with 12 bases between. Germline CDR1 MNHNS, CDR2 SASEGT. This CDR3 is built from 13 residues. The CDR3 loop is CASTGDGDYGYTF. The CDR3 DNA follows: TGTGCCAGCACCGGGGACGGGGACTATGGCTACACCTTC.

The chain carries TRBV7-9 and TRBJ2-1; 11 nucleotides match TRBD2. This CDR3 has 17 amino acids. The V segment lost 1 base and the J segment 4 bases; nucleotides outside the gene matches: 6. The germline V gene has CDR1 SEHNR and CDR2 FQNEAQ (reference sequence). CDR3 coding DNA: TGTGCCAGCAGCTTAGAGATATTAGCGGGAGGGTACAATGAGCAGTTCTTC. Encoded protein: CASSLEILAGGYNEQFF.

This clonotype was seen a few times. The chain recombines TRBV7-2 with TRBJ1-2, with D possibly TRBD1 on 5 matching bases. Trimming stripped 3 bases from V and 2 bases from J, with 13 bases between. This CDR3 spans 15 amino acids. Germline V CDR1 and CDR2: SGHTA, FQGNSA. This chain's CDR3 is CASSLWVRENYGYTF. For the CDR3, the DNA is TGTGCCAGCAGCTTGTGGGTCAGGGAGAACTATGGCTACACCTTC.

Relative to its sample, this clonotype is medium-sized. The chain joins TRBV7-3 to TRBJ2-5; 13 bases are shared with TRBD2. The CDR3 totals 16 residues. Germline trimming cut 4 bases from V and 2 bases from J; bases unmatched to any gene: 4. Germline lookup yields CDR1 SGHTA and CDR2 FQGTGA. In DNA, the CDR3 is TGTGCCAGCAGCTCCGGGGGACTAGCGGGACAAGAGACCCAGTACTTC. It is translated as CASSSGGLAGQETQYF.

This rearrangement joins TRBV5-6 to TRBJ1-5; D is uncertain. V was clipped by 0 bases and J by 3 bases, with 7 bases between them. Germline loops: CDR1 SGHDT, CDR2 YYEEEE. This CDR3 is 14 amino acids long. The CDR3 spells CASSLGRFNQPQHF. In DNA, the CDR3 is TGTGCCAGCAGCTTGGGACGGTTCAATCAGCCCCAGCATTTT.